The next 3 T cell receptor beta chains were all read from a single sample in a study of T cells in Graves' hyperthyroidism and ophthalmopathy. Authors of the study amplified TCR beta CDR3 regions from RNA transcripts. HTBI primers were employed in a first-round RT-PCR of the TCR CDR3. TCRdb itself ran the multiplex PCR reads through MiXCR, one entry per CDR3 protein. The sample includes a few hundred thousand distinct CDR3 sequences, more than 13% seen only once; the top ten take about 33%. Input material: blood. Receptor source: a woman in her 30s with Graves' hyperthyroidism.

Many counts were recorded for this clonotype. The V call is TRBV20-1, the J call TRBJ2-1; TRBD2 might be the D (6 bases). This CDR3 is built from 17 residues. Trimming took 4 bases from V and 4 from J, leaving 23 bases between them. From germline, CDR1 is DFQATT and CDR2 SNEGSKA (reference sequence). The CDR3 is CSATGIALALTYNEQFF. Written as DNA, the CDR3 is TGCAGTGCTACCGGAATCGCCCTAGCGCTTACTTACAATGAGCAGTTCTTC.

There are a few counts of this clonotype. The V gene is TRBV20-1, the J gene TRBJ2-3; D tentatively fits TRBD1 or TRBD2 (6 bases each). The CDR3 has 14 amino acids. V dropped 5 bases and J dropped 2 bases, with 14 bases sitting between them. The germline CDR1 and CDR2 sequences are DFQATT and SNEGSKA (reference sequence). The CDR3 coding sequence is TGCAGTGCTTCTAGGGGGGAACTCACAGATACGCAGTATTTT. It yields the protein CSASRGELTDTQYF.

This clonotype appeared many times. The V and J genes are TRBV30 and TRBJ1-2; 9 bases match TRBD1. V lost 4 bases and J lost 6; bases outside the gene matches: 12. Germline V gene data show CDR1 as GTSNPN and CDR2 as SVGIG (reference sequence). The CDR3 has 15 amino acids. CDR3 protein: CAWIVPGQGGDGYTF. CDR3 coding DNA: TGTGCCTGGATCGTACCGGGACAGGGCGGAGATGGCTACACCTTC.